Listed below are T cell receptor beta chains from one sample, sequenced in a study of T cell repertoires in cytomegalovirus infection. Antigen specificity for these receptors is unknown. TCRdb itself ran the reads through MiXCR, one entry per CDR3 protein. The sample gives about 830,000 distinct CDR3 sequences, about 31% of which show up once; about an eighth is in the top ten. The material sequenced was cultured CD8+ T cells from PBMCs, taken from culture after CMV antigen stimulation. These receptors originate from a human donor in good health (CMV status not recorded). Some clones in this sample may be carry-over from other donors' samples. CDR3s include the opening cysteine and the closing phenylalanine or tryptophan. A D gene is named only where the DNA matches it firmly. The size entry is marked missing in some rows and otherwise reads once, few, many or a size class.

D gene	clone size	V gene	J gene	CDR3 protein	CDR3 DNA
NA	NA	TRBV5-4	TRBJ2-7	CASSLVVGPVKYEQYF	TGTGCCAGCAGCTTGGTGGTCGGACCCGTGAAATACGAGCAGTACTTC
NA	NA	TRBV4-2	TRBJ1-1	CASSHLTKIAEAFF	TGTGCCAGCAGCCACCTAACTAAGATAGCTGAAGCTTTCTTT
NA	NA	TRBV7-6	TRBJ1-2	CASSLGADNYGYTF	TGTGCCAGCAGCTTAGGGGCGGATAACTATGGCTACACCTTC
TRBD1	few	TRBV15	TRBJ1-2	CATSPRTGQSLANYGYTF	TGTGCCACCAGCCCCCGGACAGGACAATCCCTAGCTAACTATGGCTACACCTTC
NA	many	TRBV12-5	TRBJ1-4	CASGSLPGTTNGDEKLFF	TGTGCTAGTGGTTCCTTACCCGGGACGACAAACGGGGACGAAAAACTGTTTTTT
NA	NA	TRBV11-1	TRBJ2-1	CASSPGDTSSYNEQFF	TGTGCCAGCAGCCCAGGGGACACGAGCTCCTACAATGAGCAGTTCTTC
TRBD1	few	TRBV7-8	TRBJ1-1	CASSPSGGDTEAFF	TGTGCCAGCAGCCCCTCAGGGGGGGACACTGAAGCTTTCTTT
NA	few	TRBV20-1	TRBJ1-1	CSADPGKTEAFF	TGCAGTGCCGATCCAGGGAAGACTGAAGCTTTCTTT
NA	NA	TRBV20-1	TRBJ2-1	CSARDLRANNEQFF	TGCAGTGCTAGAGATCTGAGAGCCAACAATGAACAGTTCTTC
TRBD2	few	TRBV4-1	TRBJ2-1	CASSQVAGGADEQFF	TGCGCCAGCAGCCAAGTGGCGGGGGGAGCCGATGAGCAGTTCTTC
NA	few	TRBV27	TRBJ1-5	CASSLLGGLQPQHF	TGTGCCAGCAGTTTATTGGGGGGCCTTCAGCCCCAGCATTTT
NA	NA	TRBV7-7	TRBJ2-5	CASSPRTASQETQYF	TGTGCTAGCAGCCCACGGACAGCCTCCCAAGAGACCCAGTACTTC
TRBD1	NA	TRBV6-5	TRBJ2-1	CASSVRQGIDNEQFF	TGTGCCAGCAGCGTACGACAGGGGATCGATAATGAGCAGTTCTTC
TRBD1	many	TRBV10-3	TRBJ2-6	CAIRARDREFSGANVLTF	TGTGCCATCAGGGCACGGGACAGGGAATTCTCTGGGGCCAACGTCCTGACTTTC
NA	NA	TRBV7-6	TRBJ1-2	CASSSRGYTF	TGTGCCAGCAGCTCCCGGGGCTACACCTTC
TRBD1	NA	TRBV27	TRBJ1-2	CASSLSYGDRGIYGYTF	TGTGCCAGCAGTTTATCTTACGGTGACAGGGGGATCTATGGCTACACCTTC
TRBD2	NA	TRBV28	TRBJ2-5	CASSLETSGTETQYF	TGTGCCAGCAGTTTAGAGACTAGCGGTACTGAGACCCAGTACTTC
NA	few	TRBV6-1	TRBJ2-7	CASSPTGARYEQYF	TGTGCCAGCAGTCCCACCGGAGCCCGATACGAGCAGTACTTC
NA	NA	TRBV20-1	TRBJ2-7	CSARDLAGFYEQYF	TGCAGTGCTAGAGACTTGGCGGGTTTCTACGAGCAGTACTTC
NA	many	TRBV19	TRBJ1-1	CASSAGLNTEAFF	TGTGCCAGTAGCGCGGGACTGAACACTGAAGCTTTCTTT
TRBD2	NA	TRBV3-1	TRBJ2-3	CASSQDMALAGAPDTQYF	TGTGCCAGCAGCCAAGACATGGCTCTAGCGGGGGCCCCAGATACGCAGTATTTT
NA	NA	TRBV28	TRBJ2-3	CASSSPYEDTQYF	TGTGCCAGCAGTTCGCCTTATGAGGATACGCAGTATTTT
NA	few	TRBV7-9	TRBJ1-2	CASSSRESYGYTF	TGTGCCAGCAGCTCCCGAGAGTCCTATGGCTACACCTTC
NA	NA	TRBV12-3/TRBV12-4	TRBJ1-2	CASSPTPGYGYTF	TGTGCCAGCAGTCCTACGCCGGGCTATGGCTACACCTTC
NA	NA	TRBV7-6	TRBJ2-3	CASSPLALADTQYF	TGTGCTAGCAGCCCCTTAGCATTGGCAGATACGCAGTATTTT
TRBD1	NA	TRBV2	TRBJ1-2	CASRPRDRRGEYYGYTF	TGTGCCAGCAGACCCCGGGACAGAAGAGGGGAATACTATGGCTACACCTTC
NA	NA	TRBV12-3/TRBV12-4	TRBJ2-1	CASSRTLTYNEQFF	TGTGCCAGCAGCAGGACATTGACCTACAATGAGCAGTTCTTC
NA	NA	TRBV6-5	TRBJ1-1	CASTSGGPLLNTEAFF	TGTGCCAGCACCTCGGGGGGGCCACTTTTGAACACTGAAGCTTTCTTT
NA	NA	TRBV7-6	TRBJ2-1	CASSSLALSYNEQFF	TGTGCCAGCAGCTCACTAGCCTTATCCTACAATGAGCAGTTCTTC
NA	NA	TRBV2	TRBJ2-1	CASSPTTRNEQFF	TGTGCCAGCAGCCCAACGACGAGGAATGAGCAGTTCTTC
NA	few	TRBV7-9	TRBJ1-1	CASSFNGRVVEEAFF	TGTGCCAGCAGCTTCAATGGGAGGGTGGTAGAGGAAGCTTTCTTT
TRBD2	few	TRBV6-4	TRBJ2-3	CASSVGGEDTQYF	TGTGCCAGCAGTGTTGGGGGGGAAGATACGCAGTATTTT
NA	many	TRBV7-2	TRBJ2-1	CASTPGGAEQFF	TGTGCCAGCACCCCCGGTGGGGCTGAGCAGTTCTTC
TRBD1	NA	TRBV13	TRBJ1-1	CASSGTVPNTEAFF	TGTGCCAGCAGCGGGACAGTCCCAAATACTGAAGCTTTCTTT
NA	NA	TRBV2	TRBJ2-3	CTSSEGTESDTQYF	TGTACCAGCAGTGAAGGGACTGAGAGTGATACGCAGTATTTT
NA	NA	TRBV7-8	TRBJ2-3	CASGKRALTDTQYF	TGTGCCAGCGGAAAGCGGGCCCTCACAGATACGCAGTATTTT
NA	NA	TRBV6-6	TRBJ1-4	CASTQAGGGEKLFF	TGTGCCAGCACCCAAGCGGGAGGAGGTGAAAAACTGTTTTTT
NA	NA	TRBV28	TRBJ2-5	CASSLWDQETQYF	TGTGCCAGCAGTTTATGGGACCAAGAGACCCAGTACTTC
NA	NA	TRBV19	TRBJ1-1	CVSTPGTEAFF	TGTGTCAGCACCCCGGGCACTGAAGCTTTCTTT
NA	few	TRBV5-6	TRBJ1-2	CASSFGRPSDGYTF	TGTGCCAGCAGCTTTGGCAGGCCCTCGGACGGCTACACCTTC